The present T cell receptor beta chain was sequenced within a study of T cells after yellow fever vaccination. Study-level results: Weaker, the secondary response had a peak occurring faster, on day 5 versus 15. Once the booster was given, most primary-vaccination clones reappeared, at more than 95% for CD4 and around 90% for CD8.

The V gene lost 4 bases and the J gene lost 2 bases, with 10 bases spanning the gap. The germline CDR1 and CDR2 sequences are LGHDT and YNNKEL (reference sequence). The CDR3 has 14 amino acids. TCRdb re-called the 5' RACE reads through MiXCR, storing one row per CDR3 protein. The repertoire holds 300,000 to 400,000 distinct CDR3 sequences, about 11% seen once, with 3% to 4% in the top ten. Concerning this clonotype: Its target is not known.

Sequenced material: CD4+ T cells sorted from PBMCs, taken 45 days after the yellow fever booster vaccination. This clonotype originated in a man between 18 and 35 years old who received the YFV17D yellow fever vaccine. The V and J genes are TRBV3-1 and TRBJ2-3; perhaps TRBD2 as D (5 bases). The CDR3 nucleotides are TGTGCCAGCAGCCCGGGATCCATCACAGATACGCAGTATTTT. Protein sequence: CASSPGSITDTQYF.